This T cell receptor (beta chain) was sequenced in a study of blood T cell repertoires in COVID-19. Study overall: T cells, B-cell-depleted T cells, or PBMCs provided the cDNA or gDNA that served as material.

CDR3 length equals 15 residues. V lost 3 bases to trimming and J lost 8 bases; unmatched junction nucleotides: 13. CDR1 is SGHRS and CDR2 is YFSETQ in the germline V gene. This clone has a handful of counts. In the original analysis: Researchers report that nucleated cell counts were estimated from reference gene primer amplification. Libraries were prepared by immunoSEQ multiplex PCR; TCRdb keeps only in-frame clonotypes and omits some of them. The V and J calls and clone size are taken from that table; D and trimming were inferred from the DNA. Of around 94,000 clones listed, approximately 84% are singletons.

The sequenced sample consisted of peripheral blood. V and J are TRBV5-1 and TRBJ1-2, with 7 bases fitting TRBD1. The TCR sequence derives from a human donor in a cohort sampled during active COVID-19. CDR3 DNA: TGCGCCAGCAGCTCGGGGACAGAGAGATTTTGGGGCTACACCTTC. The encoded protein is CASSSGTERFWGYTF.